This TCR beta chain was identified in a study of blood T cell repertoires in COVID-19. Study background: Material from acute and convalescent COVID-19 was sourced from the United States, Italy and Spain. In each case, the material was cDNA or gDNA derived from T cells, B-cell-depleted T cells, or PBMCs.

In the source study's methods: Amplification from reference gene primers served as the basis for estimated nucleated cell counts. Measured with immunoSEQ multiplex PCR; TCRdb has only the in-frame clones, and not every one. V, J and clone size are taken as reported in that table, and D and trimming were inferred from the DNA itself. The repertoire holds around 300,000 clones, approximately 85% seen once, with about 10% in the top ten. Germline CDR1 is MGHRA and CDR2 is YSYEKL. J was trimmed by 4 bases and V by 1 base; bases with no gene match: 3. This CDR3 contains 14 residues. This rearrangement joins TRBV4-1 to TRBJ1-2, with 7 bases identical to TRBD1. The sample was peripheral blood. This TCR derives from a woman aged 70 to 79 with acute or convalescent COVID-19. For the CDR3, the DNA is TGCGCCAGCAGCCAAGGCCGACAGGGCTATGGCTACACCTTC. Translated: CASSQGRQGYGYTF.